A selection of T cell receptor beta chains follows, all from one sample in a study of identifying expanded T cells in peripheral blood. Method: immunoSEQ multiplex PCR; TCRdb's copy keeps in-frame clones and lacks some. The table lists about 130,000 clones, approximately 86% of them singletons, with around 8.4% in the top ten. Specimen: blood. These receptor sequences come from a person between 18 and 75 years old in good health. Both conserved end residues are part of each CDR3. D genes are given only for firm matches. Size is omitted from some rows. Given values are once, few, many or a class for expanded clones.

v_gene	abundance	j_gene	d_gene	CDR3aa	CDR3nt
TRBV6-1	-	TRBJ1-5	TRBD1	CASRGQGNQPQHF	TGTGCCAGCAGAGGACAGGGAAATCAGCCCCAGCATTTT
TRBV7-2	-	TRBJ1-4	-	CASSLVVGNEKLFF	TGTGCCAGCAGCTTAGTTGTAGGGAACGAAAAACTGTTTTTT
TRBV18	-	TRBJ2-3	-	CASSPLRTSEDTQYF	TGTGCCAGCTCACCTTTACGGACCAGCGAAGATACGCAGTATTTT
TRBV30	-	TRBJ2-7	-	CAWSAEGPYEQYF	TGTGCCTGGAGTGCGGAGGGGCCCTACGAGCAGTACTTC
TRBV6-6	-	TRBJ2-7	TRBD1	CASSYGRQGASQYF	TGTGCCAGCAGTTACGGTCGACAGGGGGCCTCGCAGTACTTC
TRBV25-1	-	TRBJ2-7	-	CASSAQIGPRGEQYF	TGTGCCAGCAGCGCTCAAATAGGGCCCAGGGGCGAGCAGTACTTC
TRBV5-8	-	TRBJ1-6	-	CASSLGAGSSYNSPLHF	TGTGCCAGCAGCTTGGGGGCAGGGAGCTCCTATAATTCACCCCTCCACTTT
TRBV19	once	TRBJ1-5	-	CASSIPVPPSFQPQHF	TGTGCCAGTAGTATTCCGGTACCTCCAAGCTTTCAGCCCCAGCATTTT
TRBV5-4	-	TRBJ2-5	-	CASSLSVQKTQYF	TGTGCCAGCAGCTTGTCGGTCCAGAAAACCCAGTACTTC
TRBV11-3	-	TRBJ2-5	-	CASSFSPSETQYF	TGTGCCAGCAGCTTTTCCCCCAGTGAGACCCAGTACTTC
TRBV27	-	TRBJ2-5	TRBD2	CASSRLAGGVLLETQYF	TGTGCCAGCAGTAGACTAGCGGGGGGGGTTTTGTTAGAGACCCAGTACTTC
TRBV30	-	TRBJ2-5	TRBD2	CAWSDPAGGWAQYF	TGTGCCTGGAGTGATCCCGCGGGGGGGTGGGCCCAGTACTTC
TRBV2	-	TRBJ1-3	TRBD1	CASSFSRDRGSGNTIYF	TGTGCCAGCAGTTTCTCCCGGGACAGAGGCTCTGGAAACACCATATATTTT
TRBV29-1	-	TRBJ1-4	TRBD1	CSVEDRDRGGEKLFF	TGCAGCGTTGAAGATCGTGACAGGGGAGGTGAAAAACTGTTTTTT
TRBV7-8	-	TRBJ1-2	-	CASSLEVQLGTF	TGTGCCAGCAGCTTAGAGGTGCAGTTGGGGACCTTC
TRBV7-3	-	TRBJ2-7	-	CASSLRPVPPTTYEQYF	TGTGCCAGCAGCCTCAGGCCCGTACCTCCTACTACCTACGAGCAGTACTTC
TRBV11-3	-	TRBJ2-1	TRBD2	CASSFGGYGNEQFF	TGTGCCAGCAGCTTCGGGGGGTACGGCAATGAGCAGTTCTTC
TRBV11-2	-	TRBJ2-1	TRBD2	CASSPGLYDNEQFF	TGTGCCAGCAGTCCGGGACTATATGACAATGAGCAGTTCTTC
TRBV7-2	-	TRBJ1-1	TRBD1	CASSKGQGAWNTEAFF	TGTGCCAGCAGCAAGGGACAGGGGGCTTGGAACACTGAAGCTTTCTTT
TRBV29-1	-	TRBJ1-4	-	CSVRLQAEKLFF	TGCAGCGTTCGGCTCCAAGCTGAAAAACTGTTTTTT
TRBV6-6	-	TRBJ1-3	TRBD1	CASRHPGQGSTIYF	TGTGCCAGCAGACATCCAGGACAGGGATCCACCATATATTTT
TRBV6-1	-	TRBJ1-2	-	CASSSGQNKDGYTF	TGTGCCAGCAGTTCCGGACAAAATAAGGATGGCTACACCTTC
TRBV10-3	-	TRBJ1-5	TRBD1	CAIRDGQGMNQPQHF	TGTGCCATCAGGGACGGACAGGGAATGAATCAGCCCCAGCATTTT
TRBV5-1	once	TRBJ2-5	-	CASSRGVQKETQYF	TGCGCCAGCAGCAGAGGAGTTCAAAAAGAGACCCAGTACTTC
TRBV6-5	once	TRBJ2-1	-	CASSYSSRGPKGEQFF	TGTGCCAGCAGTTACTCATCGCGGGGTCCGAAGGGCGAGCAGTTCTTC
TRBV4-1	-	TRBJ2-3	-	CASSQDTGIGTDTQYF	TGCGCCAGCAGCCAAGACACAGGGATAGGCACAGATACGCAGTATTTT
TRBV7-2	-	TRBJ2-5	TRBD2	CASSLDSRGARETQYF	TGTGCCAGCAGCTTAGATTCGCGGGGGGCCCGGGAGACCCAGTACTTC
TRBV21-1	-	TRBJ1-5	-	CASSRRELEGASNQPQHF	TGTGCCAGCAGCAGAAGGGAGCTCGAAGGGGCGAGCAATCAGCCCCAGCATTTT
TRBV7-2	-	TRBJ1-4	-	CASSLYREDEKLFF	TGTGCCAGCAGCTTATACAGGGAAGATGAAAAACTGTTTTTT
TRBV7-2	few	TRBJ1-2	-	CASSLAGGNYGYTF	TGTGCCAGCAGCTTAGCAGGGGGTAACTATGGCTACACCTTC
TRBV19	-	TRBJ2-1	TRBD2	CASSSRLAGDLVDEQFF	TGTGCCAGTAGTTCAAGACTAGCGGGAGATTTGGTGGATGAGCAGTTCTTC
TRBV28	-	TRBJ1-4	-	CASSLARGEKLFF	TGTGCCAGCAGTTTGGCCCGAGGTGAAAAACTGTTTTTT
TRBV7-9	-	TRBJ2-5	-	CASSLSDETQYF	TGTGCCAGCAGCCTTAGCGATGAGACCCAGTACTTC
TRBV18	-	TRBJ1-5	-	CASSPNYRQGLYQPQHF	TGTGCCAGCTCACCAAATTACCGTCAGGGGCTCTATCAGCCCCAGCATTTT
TRBV7-2	-	TRBJ1-5	-	CASSLESNQPQHF	TGTGCCAGCAGCTTGGAGAGCAATCAGCCCCAGCATTTT
TRBV6-5	-	TRBJ2-3	TRBD1	CASSYGRTGGLDTQYF	TGTGCCAGCAGTTACGGTCGGACAGGGGGCTTGGATACGCAGTATTTT
TRBV9	-	TRBJ2-7	TRBD2	CASSGRLAETYEQYF	TGTGCCAGCAGCGGCCGACTAGCGGAAACCTACGAGCAGTACTTC
TRBV7-3	-	TRBJ2-5	-	CASSFRRGEQETQYF	TGTGCCAGCAGCTTCCGGAGGGGGGAACAAGAGACCCAGTACTTC
TRBV18	few	TRBJ1-2	-	CASNLGLYGYTF	TGTGCCAGTAACCTAGGACTCTATGGCTACACCTTC
TRBV10-2	-	TRBJ1-3	-	CASSETSTLRDTIYF	TGCGCCAGCAGTGAGACGTCTACCCTGCGGGACACCATATATTTT
TRBV10-3	-	TRBJ2-7	TRBD1	CAISEQGTYEQYF	TGTGCCATCAGTGAACAGGGGACCTACGAGCAGTACTTC
TRBV6-5	-	TRBJ2-5	-	CASSYSISETQYF	TGTGCCAGCAGTTACTCGATATCGGAGACCCAGTACTTC
TRBV28	-	TRBJ2-1	-	CASSFVVPNEQFF	TGTGCCAGCAGTTTTGTGGTTCCCAATGAGCAGTTCTTC
TRBV27	-	TRBJ1-2	TRBD1	CASSKAGTGGSYGYTF	TGTGCCAGCAGTAAAGCCGGGACAGGGGGCTCCTATGGCTACACCTTC
TRBV5-6	many	TRBJ2-3	-	CASSLVQSGDTQYF	TGTGCCAGCAGCTTGGTACAGAGCGGAGATACGCAGTATTTT
TRBV7-9	-	TRBJ2-3	-	CASSPSTGDTQYF	TGTGCCAGCAGCCCAAGTACAGGGGATACGCAGTATTTT
TRBV7-2	-	TRBJ1-1	TRBD1	CASSFQGAEAFF	TGTGCCAGCAGCTTTCAGGGGGCGGAAGCTTTCTTT
TRBV27	-	TRBJ2-7	-	CASSWNGLSYEQYF	TGTGCCAGCAGTTGGAACGGCCTCTCCTACGAGCAGTACTTC
TRBV27	-	TRBJ2-7	TRBD1	CASTDRGRSGEQYF	TGTGCCAGCACCGACAGGGGGCGCTCGGGCGAGCAGTACTTC
TRBV2	-	TRBJ2-1	TRBD2	CASSESGLAGAYNEQFF	TGTGCCAGCAGTGAATCCGGACTAGCGGGAGCCTACAATGAGCAGTTCTTC
TRBV19	once	TRBJ1-5	-	CASSIGPPGNQPQHF	TGTGCCAGTAGTATAGGCCCCCCTGGGAATCAGCCCCAGCATTTT
TRBV6-1	-	TRBJ1-1	-	CASRAEPLVGVF	TGTGCCAGCAGGGCCGAACCCCTGGTAGGGGTCTTT
TRBV7-3	once	TRBJ2-3	TRBD2	CASSRRAGVVTDTQYF	TGTGCCAGCAGCCGGCGGGCGGGGGTGGTCACAGATACGCAGTATTTT
TRBV27	-	TRBJ1-5	TRBD1	CASRRGRTGGWPQHF	TGTGCCAGCAGACGGGGAAGGACAGGTGGATGGCCCCAGCATTTT
TRBV28	-	TRBJ1-4	-	CASMAGVNEKLFF	TGTGCCAGCATGGCAGGGGTCAATGAAAAACTGTTTTTT
TRBV6-5	-	TRBJ2-1	TRBD1	CASSYSWTGAREQFF	TGTGCCAGCAGTTACTCGTGGACAGGGGCGCGCGAGCAGTTCTTC
TRBV27	-	TRBJ1-2	-	CASSYRHGRDGYTF	TGTGCCAGCAGTTACCGACACGGGCGGGATGGCTACACCTTC
TRBV15	-	TRBJ2-7	-	CATSRASSRQYF	TGTGCCACCAGCAGAGCGTCGAGTCGGCAGTACTTC
TRBV13	-	TRBJ1-3	-	CASSRRSDLSISGNTIYF	TGTGCCAGCAGCAGACGATCCGACCTCTCTATCTCTGGAAACACCATATATTTT